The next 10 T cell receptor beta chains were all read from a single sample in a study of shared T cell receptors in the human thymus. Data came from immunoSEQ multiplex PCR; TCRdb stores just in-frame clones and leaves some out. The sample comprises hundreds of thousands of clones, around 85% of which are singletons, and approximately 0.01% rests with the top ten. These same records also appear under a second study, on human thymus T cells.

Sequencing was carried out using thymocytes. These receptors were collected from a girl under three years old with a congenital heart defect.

The CDR3 protein is CASSQEVGQPSGAQHF. The CDR3 region has the DNA TGTGCCAGCAGCCAAGAGGTGGGACAGCCGAGTGGGGCCCAGCATTTT. This sequence joins TRBV4-2 and TRBJ1-5, with 7 bases matching TRBD1. This CDR3 region has 16 residues. Germline CDR1 LGHNA, CDR2 YNFKEQ. The V and J ends lost 0 bases and 11 bases, in that order; junction bases with no gene match: 13.

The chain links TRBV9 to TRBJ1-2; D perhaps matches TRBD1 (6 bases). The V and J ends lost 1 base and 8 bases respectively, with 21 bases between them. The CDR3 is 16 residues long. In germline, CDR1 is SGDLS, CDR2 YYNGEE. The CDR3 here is CASSVWVGGASRGYTF. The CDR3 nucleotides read TGTGCCAGCAGCGTATGGGTAGGGGGAGCCAGCAGAGGCTACACCTTC.

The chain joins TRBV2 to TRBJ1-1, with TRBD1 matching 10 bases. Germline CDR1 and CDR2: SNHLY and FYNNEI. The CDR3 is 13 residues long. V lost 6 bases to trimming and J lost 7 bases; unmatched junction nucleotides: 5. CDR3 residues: CASRGDRGLEAFF. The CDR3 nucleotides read TGTGCCAGCAGGGGGGACAGGGGTCTTGAAGCTTTCTTT.

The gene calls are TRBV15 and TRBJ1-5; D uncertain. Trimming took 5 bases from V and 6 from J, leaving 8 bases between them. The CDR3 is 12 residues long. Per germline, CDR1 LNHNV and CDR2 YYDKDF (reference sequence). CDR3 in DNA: TGTGCCACCAGCTTAGAGGGTCAGCCCCAGCATTTT. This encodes CATSLEGQPQHF.

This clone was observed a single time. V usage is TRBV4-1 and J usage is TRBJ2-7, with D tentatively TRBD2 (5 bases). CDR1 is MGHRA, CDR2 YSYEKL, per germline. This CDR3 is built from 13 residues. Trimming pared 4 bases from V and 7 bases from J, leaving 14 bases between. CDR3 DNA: TGCGCCAGCAGCCTCCATCAGCGGCGGGAGCAGTACTTC. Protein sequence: CASSLHQRREQYF.

Written as DNA, the CDR3 is TGTGCCAGCAGTGATGGAGACACCGGGGAGCTGTTTTTT. The encoded protein is CASSDGDTGELFF. This chain uses TRBV25-1 with TRBJ2-2; no firm D call. Per the germline V gene, CDR1 is MGHDK and CDR2 is SYGVNS. The CDR3 runs 13 residues. V gave up 3 bases and J gave up 3 bases, with 5 bases separating them.

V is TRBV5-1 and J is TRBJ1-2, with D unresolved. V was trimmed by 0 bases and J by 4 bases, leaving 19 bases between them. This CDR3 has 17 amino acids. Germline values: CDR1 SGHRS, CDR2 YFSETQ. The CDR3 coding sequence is TGCGCCAGCAGCTTGGGTTTTAGCGACGGATCACGCTATGGCTACACCTTC. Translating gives CASSLGFSDGSRYGYTF.

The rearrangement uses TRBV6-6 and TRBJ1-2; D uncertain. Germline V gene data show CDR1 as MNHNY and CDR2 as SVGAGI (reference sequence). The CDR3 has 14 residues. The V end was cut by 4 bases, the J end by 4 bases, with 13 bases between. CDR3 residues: CASSSQVESYGYTF. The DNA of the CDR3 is TGTGCCAGCAGTTCCCAAGTTGAGAGCTATGGCTACACCTTC.

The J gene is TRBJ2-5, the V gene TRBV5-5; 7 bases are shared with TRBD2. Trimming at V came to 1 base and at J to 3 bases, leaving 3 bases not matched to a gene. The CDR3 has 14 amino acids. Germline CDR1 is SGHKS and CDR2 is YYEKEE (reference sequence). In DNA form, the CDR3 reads TGTGCCAGCAGCTTGTCGCTAGCGGAAGAGACCCAGTACTTC. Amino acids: CASSLSLAEETQYF. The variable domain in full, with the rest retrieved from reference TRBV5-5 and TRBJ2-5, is DAGVTQSPTHLIKTRGQQVTLRCSPISGHKSVSWYQQVLGQGPQFIFQYYEKEERGRGNFPDRFSARQFPNYSSELNVNALLLGDSALYLCASSLSLAEETQYFGPGTRLLVL.

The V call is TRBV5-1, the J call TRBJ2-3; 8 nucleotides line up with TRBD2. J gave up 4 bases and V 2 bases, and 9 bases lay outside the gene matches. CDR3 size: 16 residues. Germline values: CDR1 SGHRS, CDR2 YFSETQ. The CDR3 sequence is CASSFRGLVQADTQYF. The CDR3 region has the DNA TGCGCCAGCAGCTTCCGGGGACTAGTACAGGCAGATACGCAGTATTTT. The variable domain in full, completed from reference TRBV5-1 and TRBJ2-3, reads KAGVTQTPRYLIKTRGQQVTLSCSPISGHRSVSWYQQTPGQGLQFLFEYFSETQRNKGNFPGRFSGRQFSNSRSEMNVSTLELGDSALYLCASSFRGLVQADTQYFGPGTRLTVL.